The clone carrying this T cell receptor beta chain turned up a few times. Preparation of the TCRbeta library involved a method that used unique molecular identifiers. One entry per CDR3 protein results from TCRdb running MiXCR on the PCR reads. The sample yields some 520,000 distinct CDR3 sequences, less than 35% seen once. This entry belongs to a study of T-cell reconstitution after alpha-beta-depleted transplantation in children. This clonotype originated in a human donor who donated a stem cell graft to a child with aplastic anemia. Sample: PBMCs from the stem cell graft donor, taken from the stem cell graft.

The CDR3, as DNA: TGTGCCGGCCGGCGGCTAGCGGACACCGGGGAGCTGTTTTTT. It encodes CAGRRLADTGELFF. The chain is built from TRBV7-8 and TRBJ2-2, with 7 bases that match TRBD2. Per the germline V gene, CDR1 is SGHVS and CDR2 is FQNEAQ. Losses at the gene ends were 11 bases for V and 3 bases for J; bases not matched to a gene: 9. The CDR3 totals 14 residues.